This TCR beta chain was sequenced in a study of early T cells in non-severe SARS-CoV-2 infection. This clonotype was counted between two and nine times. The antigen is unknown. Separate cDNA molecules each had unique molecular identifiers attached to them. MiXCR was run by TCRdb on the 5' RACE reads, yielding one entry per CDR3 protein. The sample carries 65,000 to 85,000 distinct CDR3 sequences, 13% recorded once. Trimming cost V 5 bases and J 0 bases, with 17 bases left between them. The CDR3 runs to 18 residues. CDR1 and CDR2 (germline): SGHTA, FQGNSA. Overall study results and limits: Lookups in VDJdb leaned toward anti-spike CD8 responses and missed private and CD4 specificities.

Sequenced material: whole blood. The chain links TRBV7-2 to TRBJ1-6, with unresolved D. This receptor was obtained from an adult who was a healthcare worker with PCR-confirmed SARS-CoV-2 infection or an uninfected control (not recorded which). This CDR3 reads CASSARGLRSSYNSPLHF. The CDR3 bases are TGTGCCAGCAGCGCCCGTGGTCTCCGGAGCTCCTATAATTCACCCCTCCACTTT.